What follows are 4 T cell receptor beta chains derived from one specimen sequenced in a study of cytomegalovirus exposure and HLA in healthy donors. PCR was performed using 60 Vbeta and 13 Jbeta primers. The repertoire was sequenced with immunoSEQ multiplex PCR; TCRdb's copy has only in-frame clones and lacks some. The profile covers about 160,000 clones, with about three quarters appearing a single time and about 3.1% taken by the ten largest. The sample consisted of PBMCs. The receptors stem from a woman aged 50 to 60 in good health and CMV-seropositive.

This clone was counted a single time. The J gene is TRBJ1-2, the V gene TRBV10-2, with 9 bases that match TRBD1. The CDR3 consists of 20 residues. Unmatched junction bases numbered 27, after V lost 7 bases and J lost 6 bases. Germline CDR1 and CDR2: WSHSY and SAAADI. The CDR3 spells CASKEAGEPGQGLPRDGYTF. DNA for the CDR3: TGCGCCAGCAAGGAAGCTGGGGAACCGGGACAGGGCCTTCCGCGGGATGGCTACACCTTC.

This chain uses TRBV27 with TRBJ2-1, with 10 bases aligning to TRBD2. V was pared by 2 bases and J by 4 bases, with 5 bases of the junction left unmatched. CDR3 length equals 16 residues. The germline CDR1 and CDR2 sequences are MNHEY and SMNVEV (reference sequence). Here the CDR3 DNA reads TGTGCCAGCAGTTTAGTACTAGCGGGATCTTACAATGAGCAGTTCTTC. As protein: CASSLVLAGSYNEQFF.

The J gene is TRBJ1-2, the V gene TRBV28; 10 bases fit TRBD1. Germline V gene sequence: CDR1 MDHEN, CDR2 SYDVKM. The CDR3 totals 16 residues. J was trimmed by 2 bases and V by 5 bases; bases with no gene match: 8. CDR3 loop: CASSLSGTGVNYGYTF. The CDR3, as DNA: TGTGCCAGCAGTCTCTCCGGGACAGGGGTAAACTATGGCTACACCTTC.

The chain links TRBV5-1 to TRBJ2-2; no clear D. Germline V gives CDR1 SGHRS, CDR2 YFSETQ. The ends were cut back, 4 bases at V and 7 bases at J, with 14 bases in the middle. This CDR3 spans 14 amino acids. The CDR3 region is CASSPSDPSGELFF. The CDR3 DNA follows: TGCGCCAGCAGCCCAAGCGACCCAAGCGGGGAGCTGTTTTTT.